Presented here are 16 T cell receptor beta chains from one specimen sequenced in a study of PD-1 blockade in mismatch repair-deficient tumors. Measured with immunoSEQ multiplex PCR; TCRdb has only the in-frame clones, and not every one. The data show roughly 53,000 clones, about 80% seen once. The source material was peripheral blood, sampled 4 weeks after starting pembrolizumab. The source of these receptors is an adult with mismatch repair-deficient cancer.

This clone was found a few times. CDR3 protein: CASSERQGRVRETQYF. CDR3 in DNA: TGTGCCAGCAGTGAACGTCAGGGCAGGGTGCGGGAGACCCAGTACTTC. This chain uses TRBV6-1 with TRBJ2-5; weak D call: TRBD1 (5 bases). V lost 2 bases and J 5 bases, leaving 18 bases between the germline ends. CDR1 is MNHNS, CDR2 SASEGT, per germline. The CDR3 covers 16 residues.

This chain joins TRBV10-3 and TRBJ2-5; D gene unclear. This CDR3 spans 14 amino acids. Per the germline V gene, CDR1 is ENHRY and CDR2 is SYGVKD. V lost 0 bases, J lost 1 base, and 6 bases lay in between. CDR3 sequence reads: CAISESLVQETQYF. In nucleotides, the CDR3 is TGTGCCATCAGTGAGTCTCTAGTCCAAGAGACCCAGTACTTC.

The chain couples TRBV18 to TRBJ2-1; TRBD2 matches at 9 bases. Germline CDR1 and CDR2: KGHSH and LQKENI. Losses at the gene ends were 6 bases for V and 9 bases for J; bases not matched to a gene: 12. The CDR3 sequence is 15 residues long. The CDR3 DNA follows: TGTGCCAGCTCTCGGGCTAGCGGGAAGGAGAGTGAGCAGTTCTTC. Translation: CASSRASGKESEQFF.

The V call is TRBV19, the J call TRBJ1-2; 7 positions agree with TRBD1. The V and J ends lost 7 bases and 4 bases, in that order; junction bases with no gene match: 9. Germline assignment: CDR1 LNHDA and CDR2 SQIVND (reference sequence). CDR3 length: 14 residues. The CDR3 sequence is CASTPDRTGYGYTF. The CDR3 DNA is TGTGCCAGTACCCCGGACAGGACAGGCTATGGCTACACCTTC.

This chain links TRBV19 with TRBJ1-5; 7 nucleotides match TRBD1. The germline CDR1 and CDR2 sequences are LNHDA and SQIVND (reference sequence). V was pared by 5 bases and J by 3 bases, with 7 bases of the junction left unmatched. The CDR3 totals 15 residues. This chain's CDR3 is CASSREGQSNQPQHF. The CDR3 DNA is TGTGCCAGTAGTCGAGAGGGACAGTCCAATCAGCCCCAGCATTTT. Full variable domain (missing parts from reference TRBV19 and TRBJ1-5): DGGITQSPKYLFRKEGQNVTLSCEQNLNHDAMYWYRQDPGQGLRLIYYSQIVNDFQKGDIAEGYSVSREKKESFPLTVTSAQKNPTAFYLCASSREGQSNQPQHFGDGTRLSIL.

This clone has just a few counts. The chain uses TRBV30 and TRBJ1-2; D may be TRBD1 (5 bases). The germline V gene encodes CDR1 GTSNPN and CDR2 SVGIG (reference sequence). Trimming took off 1 base at V and 7 bases at J, with 10 bases between the two ends. There are 12 residues in the CDR3. CDR3 amino acids: CAWSASRGGYTF. The CDR3 bases are TGTGCCTGGAGTGCGAGTAGGGGTGGCTACACCTTC.

The V and J genes are TRBV14 and TRBJ2-3; possibly TRBD2 for D (5 bases). This CDR3 is 16 amino acids long. Germline V gene data show CDR1 as SGHDN and CDR2 as FVKESK. Trimming took off 0 bases at V and 0 bases at J, with 10 bases between the two ends. For the CDR3, the DNA is TGTGCCAGCAGCCAAGATCGAGGGCTTAGCACAGATACGCAGTATTTT. It translates to CASSQDRGLSTDTQYF.

The rearrangement joins TRBV19 to TRBJ2-3; the match to TRBD1 covers 9 bases. The CDR3 contains 16 residues. Germline V gene data show CDR1 as LNHDA and CDR2 as SQIVND (reference sequence). The V segment lost 5 bases and the J segment 3 bases; nucleotides outside the gene matches: 9. CDR3 residues: CASSPNRGQGTDTQYF. The CDR3 coding sequence is TGTGCCAGTAGTCCAAACAGGGGGCAGGGTACAGATACGCAGTATTTT.

The V call is TRBV4-3, the J call TRBJ2-2; TRBD1 matches 10 bases. J was trimmed by 5 bases and V by 3 bases; bases with no gene match: 6. CDR1 and CDR2 (germline): LGHNA, YSLEER. The CDR3 is 16 amino acids. The CDR3 sequence: CASSQLTGGYTGELFF. Here the CDR3 DNA reads TGCGCCAGCAGCCAGCTGACAGGGGGCTATACCGGGGAGCTGTTTTTT.

Only one count was recorded for this clone. V usage is TRBV11-3 and J usage is TRBJ2-7, with D possibly being TRBD1 (6 bases). V dropped 4 bases and J dropped 3 bases, with 19 bases sitting between them. Germline V gives CDR1 SGHNT, CDR2 YENEEA. The CDR3 has 16 residues. The chain's CDR3 is CASSSRPGDASYEQYF. The CDR3 coding sequence is TGTGCCAGCAGCTCCCGGCCAGGGGATGCTAGCTACGAGCAGTACTTC.

The chain couples TRBV19 to TRBJ2-3; D possibly corresponds to TRBD1 (5 bases). Germline loops: CDR1 LNHDA, CDR2 SQIVND (reference sequence). Trimming cost V 4 bases and J 5 bases, with 13 bases left between them. The CDR3 contains 14 residues. CDR3 DNA sequence: TGTGCCAGTAGTAAAATGGGGCAGATAGATACGCAGTATTTT. Translation gives CASSKMGQIDTQYF.

The rearrangement links TRBV25-1 to TRBJ2-2; D unclear. The CDR3 is 18 residues long. Trimming shortened V by 4 bases and J by 0 bases, and 18 bases separated the two germline ends. Germline V gene data show CDR1 as MGHDK and CDR2 as SYGVNS. As DNA, the CDR3 is TGTGCCAGCAGTGGCGAACAAGTACTGGGGACGAACACCGGGGAGCTGTTTTTT. This gives the protein CASSGEQVLGTNTGELFF.

The chain couples TRBV7-9 to TRBJ2-1; TRBD1 aligns across 7 bases. In germline, CDR1 is SEHNR, CDR2 FQNEAQ (reference sequence). CDR3 length equals 14 residues. The ends lost 5 bases at V and 8 bases at J; junction bases unmatched: 9. The DNA for the CDR3 is TGTGCCAGCAGCCCCGGACAGGTCCTAGATGAGCAGTTCTTC. Encoded protein: CASSPGQVLDEQFF.

V usage is TRBV7-8 and J usage is TRBJ1-2; D is perhaps TRBD1 (5 bases). The germline V and J ends were trimmed by 6 bases and 7 bases, with 15 bases remaining between them. The germline V gene has CDR1 SGHVS and CDR2 FQNEAQ. CDR3 size: 13 residues. In nucleotides, the CDR3 is TGTGCCAGCAGAGCCTCCGGGACTATTGGCTACACCTTC. Its translation is CASRASGTIGYTF.

This chain links TRBV25-1 with TRBJ2-5; no clear D. The CDR3 has 12 amino acids. V lost 7 bases and J 0 bases, leaving 6 bases between the germline ends. Germline lookup yields CDR1 MGHDK and CDR2 SYGVNS. CDR3 sequence (DNA): TGTGCCAGCAACGGAGACCAAGAGACCCAGTACTTC. It is translated as CASNGDQETQYF.

V and J are TRBV15 and TRBJ1-5; 9 bases are shared with TRBD1. Germline V gene sequence: CDR1 LNHNV, CDR2 YYDKDF (reference sequence). This CDR3 is built from 15 residues. Trimming cost V 2 bases and J 7 bases; bases outside gene matches: 6. Written as DNA, the CDR3 is TGTGCCACCAGCAGATTAGACAGGGGGAAACAGCCCCAGCATTTT. This codes for CATSRLDRGKQPQHF.